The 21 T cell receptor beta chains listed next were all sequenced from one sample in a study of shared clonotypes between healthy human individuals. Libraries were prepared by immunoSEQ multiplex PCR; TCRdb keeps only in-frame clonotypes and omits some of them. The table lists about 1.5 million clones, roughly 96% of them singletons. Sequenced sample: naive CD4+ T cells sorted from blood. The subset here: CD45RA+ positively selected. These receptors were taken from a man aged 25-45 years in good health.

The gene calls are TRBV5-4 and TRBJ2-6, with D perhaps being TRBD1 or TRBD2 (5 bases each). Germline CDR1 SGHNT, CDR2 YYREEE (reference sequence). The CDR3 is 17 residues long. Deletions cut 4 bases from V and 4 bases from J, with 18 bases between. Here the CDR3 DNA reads TGTGCCAGCAGCCCTGTCCTGTTAGGGGACGGGGCCAACGTCCTGACTTTC. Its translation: CASSPVLLGDGANVLTF.

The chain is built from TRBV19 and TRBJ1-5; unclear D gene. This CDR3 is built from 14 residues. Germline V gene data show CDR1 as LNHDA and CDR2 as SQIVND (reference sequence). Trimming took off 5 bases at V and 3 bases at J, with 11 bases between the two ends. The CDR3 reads CASSPRLLNQPQHF. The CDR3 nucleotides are TGTGCCAGTAGTCCCCGACTACTCAATCAGCCCCAGCATTTT.

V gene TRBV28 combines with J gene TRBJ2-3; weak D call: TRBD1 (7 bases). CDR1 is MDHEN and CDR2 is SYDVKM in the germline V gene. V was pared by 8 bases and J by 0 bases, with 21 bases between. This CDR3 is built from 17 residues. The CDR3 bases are TGTGCCAGCCCACCTACAGGGGTCGGGACTAGCACAGATACGCAGTATTTT. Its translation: CASPPTGVGTSTDTQYF.

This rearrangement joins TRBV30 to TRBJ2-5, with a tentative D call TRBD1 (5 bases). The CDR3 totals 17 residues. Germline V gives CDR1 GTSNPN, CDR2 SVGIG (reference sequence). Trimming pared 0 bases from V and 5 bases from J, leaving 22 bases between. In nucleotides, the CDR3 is TGTGCCTGGAGTGTACTGGGGCTGTCAGCCCGTGGGGAGACCCAGTACTTC. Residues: CAWSVLGLSARGETQYF.

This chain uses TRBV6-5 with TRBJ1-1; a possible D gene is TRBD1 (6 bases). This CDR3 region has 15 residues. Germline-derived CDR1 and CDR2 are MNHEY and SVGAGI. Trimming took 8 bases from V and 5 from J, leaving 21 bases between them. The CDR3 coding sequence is TGTGCCAGCGCCCGGGAAACAGGGTTTGGGACTGAAGCTTTCTTT. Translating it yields CASARETGFGTEAFF.

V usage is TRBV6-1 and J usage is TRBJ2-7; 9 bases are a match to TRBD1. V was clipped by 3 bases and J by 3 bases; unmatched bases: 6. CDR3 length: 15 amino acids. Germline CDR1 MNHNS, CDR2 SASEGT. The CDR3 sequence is CASSELGQGYYEQYF. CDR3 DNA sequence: TGTGCCAGCAGTGAGCTGGGACAGGGCTACTACGAGCAGTACTTC.

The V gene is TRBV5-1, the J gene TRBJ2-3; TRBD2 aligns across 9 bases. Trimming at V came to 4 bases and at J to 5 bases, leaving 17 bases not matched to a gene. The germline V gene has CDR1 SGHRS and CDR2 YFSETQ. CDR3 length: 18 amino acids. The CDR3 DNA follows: TGCGCCAGCAGCGACTTGTTGGGAGGCGGGAGGGCCGGAGATACGCAGTATTTT. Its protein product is CASSDLLGGGRAGDTQYF.

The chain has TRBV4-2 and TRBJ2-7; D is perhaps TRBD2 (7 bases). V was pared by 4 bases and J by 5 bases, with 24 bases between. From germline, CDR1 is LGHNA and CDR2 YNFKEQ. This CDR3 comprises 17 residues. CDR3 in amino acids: CASSPGGGLAGFNEQYF. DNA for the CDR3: TGTGCCAGCAGCCCGGGGGGCGGCTTGGCTGGTTTCAACGAGCAGTACTTC.

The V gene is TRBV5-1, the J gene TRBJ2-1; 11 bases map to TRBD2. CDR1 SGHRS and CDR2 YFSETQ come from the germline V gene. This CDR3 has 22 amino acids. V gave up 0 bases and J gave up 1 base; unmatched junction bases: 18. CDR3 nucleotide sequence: TGCGCCAGCAGCTTGGCCCCCCCTAGCGGGAGGCCATCAAGGTGGTCCTACAATGAGCAGTTCTTC. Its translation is CASSLAPPSGRPSRWSYNEQFF. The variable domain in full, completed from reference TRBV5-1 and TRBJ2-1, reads KAGVTQTPRYLIKTRGQQVTLSCSPISGHRSVSWYQQTPGQGLQFLFEYFSETQRNKGNFPGRFSGRQFSNSRSEMNVSTLELGDSALYLCASSLAPPSGRPSRWSYNEQFFGPGTRLTVL.

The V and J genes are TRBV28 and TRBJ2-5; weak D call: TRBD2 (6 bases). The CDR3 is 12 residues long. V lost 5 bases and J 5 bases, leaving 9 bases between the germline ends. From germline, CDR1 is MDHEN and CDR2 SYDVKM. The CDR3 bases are TGTGCCAGCAGTGTAGGGAGGGAGACCCAGTACTTC. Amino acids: CASSVGRETQYF.

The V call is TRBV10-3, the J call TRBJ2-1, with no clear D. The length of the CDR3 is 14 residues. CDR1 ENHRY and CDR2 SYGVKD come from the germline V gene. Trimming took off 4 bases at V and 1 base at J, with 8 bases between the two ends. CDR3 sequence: CAISGTESYNEQFF. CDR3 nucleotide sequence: TGTGCCATCAGTGGGACCGAATCCTACAATGAGCAGTTCTTC.

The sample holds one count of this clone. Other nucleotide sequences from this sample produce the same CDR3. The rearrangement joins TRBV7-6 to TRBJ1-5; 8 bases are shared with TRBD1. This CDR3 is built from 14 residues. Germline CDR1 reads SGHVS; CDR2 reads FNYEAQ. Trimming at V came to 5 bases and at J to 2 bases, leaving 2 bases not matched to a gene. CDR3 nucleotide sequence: TGTGCCAGCAGCCTACAGGGGGGCAATCAGCCCCAGCATTTT. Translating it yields CASSLQGGNQPQHF.

CDR3 amino acids: CATTPQSSYNEQFF. DNA of the CDR3: TGTGCCACAACGCCACAGAGCTCCTACAATGAGCAGTTCTTC. This chain links TRBV7-8 with TRBJ2-1; D is unresolved. The V end was cut by 10 bases, the J end by 0 bases, with 13 bases between. CDR3 length equals 14 residues. Germline loops: CDR1 SGHVS, CDR2 FQNEAQ. The full variable domain, completed using reference TRBV7-8 and TRBJ2-1, is GAGVSQSPRYKVAKRGQDVALRCDPISGHVSLFWYQQALGQGPEFLTYFQNEAQLDKSGLPSDRFFAERPEGSVSTLKIQRTQQEDSAVYLCATTPQSSYNEQFFGPGTRLTVL.

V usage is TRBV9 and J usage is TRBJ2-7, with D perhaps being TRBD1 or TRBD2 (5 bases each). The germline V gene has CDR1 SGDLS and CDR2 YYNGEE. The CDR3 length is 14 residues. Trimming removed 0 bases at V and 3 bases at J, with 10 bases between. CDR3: CASSVVRDGYEQYF. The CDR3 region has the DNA TGTGCCAGCAGCGTAGTACGGGACGGCTACGAGCAGTACTTC.

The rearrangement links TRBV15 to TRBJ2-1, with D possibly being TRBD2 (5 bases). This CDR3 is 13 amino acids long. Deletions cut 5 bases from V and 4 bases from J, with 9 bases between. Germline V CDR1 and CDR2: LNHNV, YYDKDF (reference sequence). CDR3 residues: CATSGRGYNEQFF. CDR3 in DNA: TGTGCCACCAGCGGCCGGGGTTACAATGAGCAGTTCTTC.

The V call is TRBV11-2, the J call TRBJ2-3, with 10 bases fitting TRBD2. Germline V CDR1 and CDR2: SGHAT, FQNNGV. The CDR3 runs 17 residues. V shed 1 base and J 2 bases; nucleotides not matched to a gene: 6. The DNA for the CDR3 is TGTGCCAGCAGCTTAGCGCTAGCGGGGGCATACACAGATACGCAGTATTTT. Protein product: CASSLALAGAYTDTQYF.

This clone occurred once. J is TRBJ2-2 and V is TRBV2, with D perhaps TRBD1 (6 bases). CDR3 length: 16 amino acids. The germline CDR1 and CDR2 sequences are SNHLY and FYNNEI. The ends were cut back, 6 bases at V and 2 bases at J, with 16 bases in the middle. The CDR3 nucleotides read TGTGCCAGCAGCGTTCGACAGGTAACCAACACCGGGGAGCTGTTTTTT. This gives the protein CASSVRQVTNTGELFF.

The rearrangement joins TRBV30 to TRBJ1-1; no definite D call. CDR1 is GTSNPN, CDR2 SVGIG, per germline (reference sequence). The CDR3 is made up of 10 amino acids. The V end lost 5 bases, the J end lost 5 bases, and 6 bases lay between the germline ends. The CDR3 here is CAWGRTEAFF. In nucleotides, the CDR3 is TGTGCCTGGGGGAGGACTGAAGCTTTCTTT.

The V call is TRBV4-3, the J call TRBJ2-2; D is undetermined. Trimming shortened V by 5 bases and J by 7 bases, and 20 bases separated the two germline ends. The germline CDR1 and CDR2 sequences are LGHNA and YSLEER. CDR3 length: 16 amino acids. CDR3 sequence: CASSSLTYGVGGELFF. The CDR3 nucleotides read TGCGCCAGCAGCTCCCTCACTTACGGAGTGGGCGGGGAGCTGTTTTTT.

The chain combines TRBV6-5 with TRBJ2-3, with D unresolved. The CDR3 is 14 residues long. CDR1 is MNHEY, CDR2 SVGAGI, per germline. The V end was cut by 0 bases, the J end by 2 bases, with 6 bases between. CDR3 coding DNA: TGTGCCAGCAGTTACTCTCCCGCCACAGATACGCAGTATTTT. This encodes CASSYSPATDTQYF.

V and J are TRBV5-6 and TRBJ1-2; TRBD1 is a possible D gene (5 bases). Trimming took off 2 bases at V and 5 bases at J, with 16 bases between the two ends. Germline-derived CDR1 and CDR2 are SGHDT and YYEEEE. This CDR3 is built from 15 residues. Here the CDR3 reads CASSFSRVSWYGYTF. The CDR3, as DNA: TGTGCCAGCAGCTTCAGCAGGGTTTCTTGGTATGGCTACACCTTC.